This TCR beta chain was sequenced in a study of shared clonotypes between healthy human individuals. A roughly 200 ng quantity of DNA, tens of thousands of T cell genomes, went into the sorted-subset replicate PCRs. Generated by immunoSEQ multiplex PCR, the TCRdb table keeps only in-frame clones and is missing some. The sample yields roughly 2,500,000 clones, over 85% seen once. The CDR3 has 17 amino acids. Unmatched junction bases numbered 15, after V lost 5 bases and J lost 5 bases. CDR1 MNHEY and CDR2 SMNVEV come from the germline V gene (reference sequence). This TCR was sampled from a man between 18 and 29 years old in good health. Some clones in this sample may be carry-over from other donors' samples. The specimen was naive CD4+ T cells from PBMCs. Subset given: CD45RA+ positively selected. The chain couples TRBV27 to TRBJ2-1, with 7 bases fitting TRBD2. The CDR3 DNA follows: TGTGCCAGCAGTCCCTCATCAGCGGGAAGCTTTCACAATGAGCAGTTCTTC. It encodes CASSPSSAGSFHNEQFF.